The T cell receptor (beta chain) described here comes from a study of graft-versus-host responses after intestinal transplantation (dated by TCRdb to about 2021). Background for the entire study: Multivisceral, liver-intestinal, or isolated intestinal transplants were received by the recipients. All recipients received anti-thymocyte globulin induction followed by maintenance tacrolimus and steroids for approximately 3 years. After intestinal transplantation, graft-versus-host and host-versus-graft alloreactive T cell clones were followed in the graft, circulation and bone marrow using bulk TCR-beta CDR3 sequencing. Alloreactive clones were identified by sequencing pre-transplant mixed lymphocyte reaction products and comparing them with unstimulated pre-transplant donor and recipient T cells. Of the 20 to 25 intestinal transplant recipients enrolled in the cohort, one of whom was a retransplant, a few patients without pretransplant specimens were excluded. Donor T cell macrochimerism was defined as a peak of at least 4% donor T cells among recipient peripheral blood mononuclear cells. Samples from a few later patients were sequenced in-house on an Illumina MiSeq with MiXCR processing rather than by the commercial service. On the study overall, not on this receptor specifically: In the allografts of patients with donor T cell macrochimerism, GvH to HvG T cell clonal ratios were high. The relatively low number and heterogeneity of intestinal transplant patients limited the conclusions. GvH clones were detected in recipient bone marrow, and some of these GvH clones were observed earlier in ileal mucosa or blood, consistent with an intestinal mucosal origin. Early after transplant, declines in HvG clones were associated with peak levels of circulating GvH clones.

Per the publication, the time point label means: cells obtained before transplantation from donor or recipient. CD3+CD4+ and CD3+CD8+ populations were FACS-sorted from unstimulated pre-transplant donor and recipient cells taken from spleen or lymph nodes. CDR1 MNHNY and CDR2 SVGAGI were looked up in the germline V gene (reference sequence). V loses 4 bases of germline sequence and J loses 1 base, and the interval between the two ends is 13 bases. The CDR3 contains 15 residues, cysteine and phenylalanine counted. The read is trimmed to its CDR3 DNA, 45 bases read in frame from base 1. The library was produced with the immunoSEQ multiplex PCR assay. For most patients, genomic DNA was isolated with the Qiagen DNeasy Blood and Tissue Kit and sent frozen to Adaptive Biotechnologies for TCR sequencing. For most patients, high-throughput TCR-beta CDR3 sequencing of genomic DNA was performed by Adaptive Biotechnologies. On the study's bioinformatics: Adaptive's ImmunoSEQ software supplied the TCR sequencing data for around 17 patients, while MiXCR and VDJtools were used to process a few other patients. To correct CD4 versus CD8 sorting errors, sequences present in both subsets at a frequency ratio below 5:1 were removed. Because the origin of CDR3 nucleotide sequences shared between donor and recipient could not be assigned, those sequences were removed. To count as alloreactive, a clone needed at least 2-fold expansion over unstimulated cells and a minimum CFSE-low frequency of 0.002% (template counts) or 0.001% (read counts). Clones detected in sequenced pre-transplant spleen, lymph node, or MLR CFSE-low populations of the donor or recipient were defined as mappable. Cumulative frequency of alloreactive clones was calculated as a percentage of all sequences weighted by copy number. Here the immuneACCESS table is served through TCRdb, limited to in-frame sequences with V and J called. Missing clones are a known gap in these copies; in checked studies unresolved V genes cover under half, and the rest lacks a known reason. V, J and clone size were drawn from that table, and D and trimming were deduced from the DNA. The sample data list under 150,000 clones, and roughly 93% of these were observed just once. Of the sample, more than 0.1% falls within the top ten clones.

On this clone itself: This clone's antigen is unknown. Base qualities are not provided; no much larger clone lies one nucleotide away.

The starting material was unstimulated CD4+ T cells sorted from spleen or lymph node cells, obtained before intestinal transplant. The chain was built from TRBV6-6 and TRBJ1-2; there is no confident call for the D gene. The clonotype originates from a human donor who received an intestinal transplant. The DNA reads TGTGCCAGCAGTTTACCCCAGCTACATAACTATGGCTACACCTTC. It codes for CASSLPQLHNYGYTF.